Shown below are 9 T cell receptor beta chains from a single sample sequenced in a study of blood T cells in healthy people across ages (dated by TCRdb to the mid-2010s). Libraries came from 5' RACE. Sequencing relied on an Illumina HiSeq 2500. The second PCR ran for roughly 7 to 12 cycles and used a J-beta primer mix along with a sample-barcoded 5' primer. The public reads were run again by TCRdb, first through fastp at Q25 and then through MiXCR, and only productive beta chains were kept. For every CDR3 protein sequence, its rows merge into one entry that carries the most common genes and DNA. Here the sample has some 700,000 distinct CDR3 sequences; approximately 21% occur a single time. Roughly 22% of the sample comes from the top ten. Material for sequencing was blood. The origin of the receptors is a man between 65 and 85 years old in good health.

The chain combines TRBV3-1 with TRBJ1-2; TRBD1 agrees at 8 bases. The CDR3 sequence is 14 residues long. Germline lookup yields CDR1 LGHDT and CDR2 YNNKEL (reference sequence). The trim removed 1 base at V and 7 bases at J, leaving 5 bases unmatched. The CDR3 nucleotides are TGTGCCAGCAGCCAAGGGACAGGGTGGGGTGGCTACACCTTC. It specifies CASSQGTGWGGYTF. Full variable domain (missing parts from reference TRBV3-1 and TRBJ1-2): DTAVSQTPKYLVTQMGNDKSIKCEQNLGHDTMYWYKQDSKKFLKIMFSYNNKELIINETVPNRFSPKSPDKAHLNLHINSLELGDSAVYFCASSQGTGWGGYTFGSGTRLTVV.

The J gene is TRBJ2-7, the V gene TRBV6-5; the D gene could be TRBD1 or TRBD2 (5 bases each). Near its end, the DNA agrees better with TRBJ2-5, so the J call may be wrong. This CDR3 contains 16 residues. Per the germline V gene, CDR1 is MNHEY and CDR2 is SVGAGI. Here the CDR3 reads CASSYSRGRVGETQYF. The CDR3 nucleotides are TGTGCCAGCAGTTACTCGAGGGGCAGGGTTGGAGAGACCCAGTACTTC.

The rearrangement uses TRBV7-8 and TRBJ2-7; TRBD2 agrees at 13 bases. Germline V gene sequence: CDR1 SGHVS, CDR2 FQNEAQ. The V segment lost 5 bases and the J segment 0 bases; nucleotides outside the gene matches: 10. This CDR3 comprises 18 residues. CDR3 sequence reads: CASSQGTSGETISYEQYF. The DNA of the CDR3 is TGTGCCAGCAGCCAGGGGACTAGCGGGGAAACAATCTCCTACGAGCAGTACTTC.

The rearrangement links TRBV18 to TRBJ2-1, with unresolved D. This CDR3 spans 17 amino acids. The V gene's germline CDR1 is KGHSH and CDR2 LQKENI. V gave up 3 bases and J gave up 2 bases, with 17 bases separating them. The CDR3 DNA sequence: TGTGCCAGCTCACCCGAATCAAGGACGGTGCCCTACAATGAGCAGTTCTTC. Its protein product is CASSPESRTVPYNEQFF.

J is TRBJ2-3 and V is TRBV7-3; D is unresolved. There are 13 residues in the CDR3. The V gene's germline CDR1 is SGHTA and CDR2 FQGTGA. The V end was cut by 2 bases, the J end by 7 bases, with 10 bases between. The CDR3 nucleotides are TGTGCCAGCAGCTTATACCAAACCAATACGCAGTATTTT. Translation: CASSLYQTNTQYF.

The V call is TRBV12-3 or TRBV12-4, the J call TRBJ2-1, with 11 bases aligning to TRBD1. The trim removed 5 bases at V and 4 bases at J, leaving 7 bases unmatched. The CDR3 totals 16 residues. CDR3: CASSPDRDRGYNEQFF. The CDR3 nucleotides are TGTGCCAGCAGTCCCGACCGGGACAGGGGGTACAATGAGCAGTTCTTC.

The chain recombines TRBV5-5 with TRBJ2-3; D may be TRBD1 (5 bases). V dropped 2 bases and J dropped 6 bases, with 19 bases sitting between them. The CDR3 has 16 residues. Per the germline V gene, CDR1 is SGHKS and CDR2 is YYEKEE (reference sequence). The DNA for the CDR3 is TGTGCCAGCAGCTTCCACCCACAGGCGGCCCTCGATACGCAGTATTTT. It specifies CASSFHPQAALDTQYF.

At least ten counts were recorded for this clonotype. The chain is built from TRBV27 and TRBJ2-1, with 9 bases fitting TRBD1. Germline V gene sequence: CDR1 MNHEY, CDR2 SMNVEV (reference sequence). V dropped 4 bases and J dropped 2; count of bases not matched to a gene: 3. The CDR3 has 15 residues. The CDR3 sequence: CASSSRTGAYNEQFF. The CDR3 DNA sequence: TGTGCCAGCAGTTCTAGGACAGGGGCCTACAATGAGCAGTTCTTC.

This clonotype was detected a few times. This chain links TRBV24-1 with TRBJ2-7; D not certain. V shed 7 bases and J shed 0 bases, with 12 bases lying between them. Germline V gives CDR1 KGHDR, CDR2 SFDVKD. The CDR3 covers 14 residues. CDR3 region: CATSGRKSSYEQYV. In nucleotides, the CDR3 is TGTGCCACCAGCGGACGGAAAAGCTCCTACGAGCAGTACGTC.